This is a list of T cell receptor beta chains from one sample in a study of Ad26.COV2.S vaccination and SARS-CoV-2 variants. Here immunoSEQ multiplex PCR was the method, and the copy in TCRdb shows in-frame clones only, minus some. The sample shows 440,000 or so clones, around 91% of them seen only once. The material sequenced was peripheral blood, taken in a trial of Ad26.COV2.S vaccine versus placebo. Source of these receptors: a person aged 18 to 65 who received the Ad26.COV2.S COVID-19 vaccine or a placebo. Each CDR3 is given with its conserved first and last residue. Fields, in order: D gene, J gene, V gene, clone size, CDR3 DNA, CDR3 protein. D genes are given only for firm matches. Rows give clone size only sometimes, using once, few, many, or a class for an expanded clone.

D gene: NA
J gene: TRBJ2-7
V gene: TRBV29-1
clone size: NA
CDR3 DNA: TGCAGCGTTGAGGTAGCGCTCTCCTACGAGCAGTACTTC
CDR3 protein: CSVEVALSYEQYF

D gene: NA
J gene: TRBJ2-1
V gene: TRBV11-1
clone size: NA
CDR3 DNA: TGTGCCAGCAGCCCCCTAGGGGGGGTCAACAATGAGCAGTTCTTC
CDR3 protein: CASSPLGGVNNEQFF

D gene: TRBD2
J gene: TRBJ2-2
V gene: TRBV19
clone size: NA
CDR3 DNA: TGTGCCACCAGTATAGCGGGAGTCGGCACCGGGGAGCTGTTTTTT
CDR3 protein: CATSIAGVGTGELFF

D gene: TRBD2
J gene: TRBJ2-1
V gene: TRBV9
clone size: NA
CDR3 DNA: TGTGCCAGCAGCGTAGAGGGACTAGCGGGACCGCCCTACAATGAGCAGTTCTTC
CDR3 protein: CASSVEGLAGPPYNEQFF

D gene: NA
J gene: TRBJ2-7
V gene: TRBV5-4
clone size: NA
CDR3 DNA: TGTGCCAGCAGCTTGGATCGGAACTCCTACGAGCAGTACTTC
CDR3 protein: CASSLDRNSYEQYF

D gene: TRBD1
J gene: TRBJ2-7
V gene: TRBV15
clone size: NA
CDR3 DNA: TGTGCCACCAGCACGACCGGGACAGGGCTACACGAGCAGTACTTC
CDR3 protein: CATSTTGTGLHEQYF

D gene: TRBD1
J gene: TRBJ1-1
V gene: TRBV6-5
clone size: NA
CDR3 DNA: TGTGCCAGCAGGGGAGGGGGCAGTACTGAAGCTTTCTTT
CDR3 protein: CASRGGGSTEAFF

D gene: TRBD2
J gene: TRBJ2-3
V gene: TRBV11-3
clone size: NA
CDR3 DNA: TGTGCCAGCAGCCTCCGGACTAGCGGGACCACAGATACGCAGTATTTT
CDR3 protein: CASSLRTSGTTDTQYF

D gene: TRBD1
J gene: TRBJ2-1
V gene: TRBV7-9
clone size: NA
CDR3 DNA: TGTGCCAGCAGCCGGACAGGGGTTGAGCAGTTCTTC
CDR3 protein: CASSRTGVEQFF

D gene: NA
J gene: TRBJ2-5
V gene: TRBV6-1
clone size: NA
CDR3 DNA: TGTGCCAGCAGTGAACTGGGGCTAGCGAAAGAGACCCAGTACTTC
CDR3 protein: CASSELGLAKETQYF

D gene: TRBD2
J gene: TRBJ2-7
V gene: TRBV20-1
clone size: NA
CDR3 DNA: TGCAGTGCTAGTTCCGGGACTAGTACCGAGCAGTACTTC
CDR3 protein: CSASSGTSTEQYF

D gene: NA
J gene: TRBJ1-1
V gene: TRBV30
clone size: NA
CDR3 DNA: TGTGCCTGGAGTGGAAAAGGGGAGAGCACTGAAGCTTTCTTT
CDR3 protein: CAWSGKGESTEAFF

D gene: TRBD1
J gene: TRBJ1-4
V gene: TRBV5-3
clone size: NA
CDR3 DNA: TGTGCCAGAAGCCCAGGGACAGGGGAAAATGAAAAACTGTTTTTT
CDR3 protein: CARSPGTGENEKLFF

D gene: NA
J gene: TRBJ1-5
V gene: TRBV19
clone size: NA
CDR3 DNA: TGTGCCAGTAGTATTCTCGGACGCCATCAGCCCCAGCATTTT
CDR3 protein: CASSILGRHQPQHF

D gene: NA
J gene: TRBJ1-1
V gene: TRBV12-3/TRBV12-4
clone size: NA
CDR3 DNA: TGTGCCAGCCGTGGGGTCGGTACTGAAGCTTTCTTT
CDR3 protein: CASRGVGTEAFF

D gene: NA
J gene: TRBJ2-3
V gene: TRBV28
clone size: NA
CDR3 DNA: TGTGCCAGCAGTTCCTCAAATACGCAGTATTTT
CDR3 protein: CASSSSNTQYF

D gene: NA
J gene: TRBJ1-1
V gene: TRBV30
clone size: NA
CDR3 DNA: TGTGCCTTCTCCTCTCAGGGGCTGGACACTGAAGCTTTCTTT
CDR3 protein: CAFSSQGLDTEAFF

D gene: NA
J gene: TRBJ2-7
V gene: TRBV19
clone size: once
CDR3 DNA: TGTGCCAGTAGTTTCAGTCGCGAGCAGTACTTC
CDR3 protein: CASSFSREQYF

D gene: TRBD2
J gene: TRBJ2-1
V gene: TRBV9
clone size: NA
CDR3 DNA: TGTGCCAGCAGCGGAGACCCCCTGCACCGACTAGCGGTAAAATACAATGAGCAGTTCTTC
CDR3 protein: CASSGDPLHRLAVKYNEQFF

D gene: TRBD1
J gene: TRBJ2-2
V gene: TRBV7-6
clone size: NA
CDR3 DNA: TGTGCCAGCAGCCCTAGATCGGGACAGGGCTTCACCGGGGAGCTGTTTTTT
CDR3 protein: CASSPRSGQGFTGELFF

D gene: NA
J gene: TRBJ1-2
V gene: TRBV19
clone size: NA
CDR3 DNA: TGTGCCAGTAGTATATCGGTCTATGGCTACACCTTC
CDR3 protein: CASSISVYGYTF

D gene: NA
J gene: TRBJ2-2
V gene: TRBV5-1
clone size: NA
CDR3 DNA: TGCGCCAGCAGTACTACCGCGAACACCGGGGAGCTGTTTTTT
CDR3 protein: CASSTTANTGELFF

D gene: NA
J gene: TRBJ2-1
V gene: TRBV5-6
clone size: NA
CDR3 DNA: TGTGCCAGCAGCTTGATAGGGGTGTCAGGGACCTACAATGAGCAGTTCTTC
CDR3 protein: CASSLIGVSGTYNEQFF

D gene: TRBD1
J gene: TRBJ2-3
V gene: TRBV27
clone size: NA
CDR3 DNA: TGTGCCAGCAGTTTTAGGGACAGGGGGACAGATACGCAGTATTTT
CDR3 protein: CASSFRDRGTDTQYF

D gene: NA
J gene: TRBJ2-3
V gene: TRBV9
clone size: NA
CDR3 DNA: TGTGCCAGCAGCGTAGAGGGTGGGGACACAGATACGCAGTATTTT
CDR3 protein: CASSVEGGDTDTQYF

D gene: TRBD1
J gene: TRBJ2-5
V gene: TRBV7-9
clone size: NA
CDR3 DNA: TGTGCCAGCAGCGCTACAGGGGGAAAAGAGACCCAGTACTTC
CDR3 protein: CASSATGGKETQYF

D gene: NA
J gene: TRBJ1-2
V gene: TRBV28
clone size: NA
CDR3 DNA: TGTGCCAGCAGTTCATCGTGGGGCTACACCTTC
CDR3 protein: CASSSSWGYTF